The source of this T cell receptor (beta chain) is a study of blood T cell repertoires in COVID-19. The ends were cut back, 5 bases at V and 5 bases at J, with 16 bases in the middle. Germline CDR1 and CDR2: SGHVS and FNYEAQ. CDR3 length equals 15 residues. Measured with immunoSEQ multiplex PCR; TCRdb has only the in-frame clones, and not every one. The repertoire holds around 240,000 clones, with approximately 80% as singletons. Sequenced input: peripheral blood. V is TRBV7-6 and J is TRBJ1-5; D is possibly TRBD1 (5 bases). This receptor was obtained from a woman in her fifties or sixties with acute or convalescent COVID-19. The CDR3 spells CASSPQPRGDQPQHF. Written as DNA, the CDR3 is TGTGCCAGCAGCCCTCAACCACGGGGGGATCAGCCCCAGCATTTT.